This TCR beta chain was obtained from a study of blood T cell repertoires in COVID-19. Participant ages covered about 18 to 89 years across about two dozen US areas. TCRdb's copy holds only in-frame clones and misses some; the assay was immunoSEQ multiplex PCR. This sample has approximately 360,000 clones; over 75% occur once, and the top ten carry more than 0.9%. V lost 5 bases and J lost 6; bases outside the gene matches: 9. The CDR3 extends over 15 amino acids. Germline V lookup: CDR1 LNHDA, CDR2 SQIVND (reference sequence). This receptor was taken from a woman aged 25 to 45 with acute COVID-19. The chain couples TRBV19 to TRBJ1-4; 7 bases align to TRBD1. What was sequenced was PBMCs or T cells enriched from blood (not recorded which). The CDR3 loop reads CASSPRDRIHEKLFF. The CDR3 DNA follows: TGTGCCAGTAGTCCCCGGGACAGAATCCATGAAAAACTGTTTTTT.